Sequencing of this T cell receptor beta chain was carried out in a study of blood T cell repertoires in COVID-19 (dated by TCRdb to 2019 to 2021). Regarding the complete study: Collaborator samples came from the United States, Italy and Spain and covered acute and convalescent phases of COVID-19. HLA class I and class II types, where available, came from metadata supplied by the sample provider rather than from assay-based typing. The repertoires were released in a freely available public database meant as a resource for research on the immune response to SARS-CoV-2. The material from the prospective study consisted of cDNA or gDNA derived from T cells, B-cell-depleted T cells, or PBMCs. Samples were obtained from the ongoing ImmuneRACE study (first 160 participants) and from about 1,300 subjects provided by 6 global collaborators. The sample metadata nearly always contained a de-identified subject ID, COVID-19 status, age in years and sex. The dataset comprised deeply sampled blood TCRbeta repertoires from subjects exposed to, actively infected with, or recovered from COVID-19. The full study reports these points: The amount of clinical and demographic metadata varied by source and participant and was provided uncurated.

Trimming removed 4 bases from V and 3 bases from J, leaving 11 bases between the germline ends. CDR1 and CDR2, per the germline V gene (reference sequence), are GTSNPN and SVGIG. From the cysteine through the phenylalanine, the CDR3 covers 13 amino acids. Of the read, only the CDR3 DNA is kept; its 39 bases are in frame from base 1. Worth noting for this clone: The target of this receptor is not known. Qualities for individual bases were not recorded, and no much larger clone is one base off.

TCRbeta CDR3 regions were amplified from genomic DNA using the immunoSEQ Assay, a bias-controlled multiplex PCR. In the original analysis: The number of nucleated cells in each sample was estimated from the amplification of reference gene primers within the assay. To quantify the absolute abundance of each unique TCRbeta CDR3 rearrangement, sequence reads were collapsed and filtered. Productive Simpson clonality was computed per sample as the square root of Simpson's diversity index over productive rearrangements. Imported from immuneACCESS, the table was reduced by TCRdb to in-frame sequences with V and J called. These copies leave out some clones; in studies compared against another copy, an unresolved V gene accounts for under half, and the cause of the remainder is not known. Clone size and V and J calls were adopted from that table, with D and trimming inferred from the DNA. A total of roughly 300,000 clones appear in this sample, about nine tenths of them only once. Together, the top ten hold about 1.4% of the sample.

Samples from volunteer blood donors who had recovered from COVID-19 were contributed by a second Seattle source. Whole blood was collected in K2EDTA tubes by collaborating institutions according to the institutions' own protocols. Collaborator samples were shipped for TCRbeta analysis as frozen whole blood, isolated PBMCs, or DNA extracted from either sample type. The sequenced material came from peripheral blood. The rearranged segments are TRBV30 and TRBJ2-3, and the D gene may be TRBD1, 5 bases matching. This TCR was sampled from a woman in her forties who had recovered from COVID-19. DNA sequence: TGTGCCTGGACAGGGATAAGGACAGATACGCAGTATTTT. Its amino acids are CAWTGIRTDTQYF.